This TCR beta chain was obtained from a study of cytomegalovirus exposure and HLA in healthy donors. A multiplex PCR was run with 60 Vbeta primers and 13 Jbeta primers. The method was immunoSEQ multiplex PCR; TCRdb's version includes in-frame clones alone and lacks a portion of them. Found here are over 150,000 clones, 70% to 85% of them singletons; the top ten hold 3.5% to 4.5%. The CDR3 spans 16 residues. CDR1 is SGHVS and CDR2 is FNYEAQ in the germline V gene. The V and J ends lost 1 base and 3 bases, in that order; junction bases with no gene match: 5. The material sequenced was PBMCs. The J gene is TRBJ1-2, the V gene TRBV7-6; 10 bases line up with TRBD1. This clonotype was sampled from a young man in good health and CMV-seropositive. CDR3 DNA sequence: TGTGCCAGCAGCTTAGGGGACAGGGGACTCCACTATGGCTACACCTTC. Amino acid sequence: CASSLGDRGLHYGYTF.